This T cell receptor (beta chain) originates from a study of control samples from healthy donors and cancer patients. The repertoire was sequenced with immunoSEQ multiplex PCR; TCRdb's copy has only in-frame clones and lacks some. The table has about 120,000 clones, 87% seen once. The sequence was obtained from a man aged 25 to 40 in good health. The sample taken for sequencing was blood.

The CDR3 loop is CAISGGKTNEKLFF. CDR3 coding DNA: TGTGCCATCAGTGGAGGGAAGACTAATGAAAAACTGTTTTTT. The chain combines TRBV10-3 with TRBJ1-4; D is unclear. Germline V gene sequence: CDR1 ENHRY, CDR2 SYGVKD. V lost 4 bases and J 2 bases, leaving 8 bases between the germline ends. The CDR3 contains 14 residues.